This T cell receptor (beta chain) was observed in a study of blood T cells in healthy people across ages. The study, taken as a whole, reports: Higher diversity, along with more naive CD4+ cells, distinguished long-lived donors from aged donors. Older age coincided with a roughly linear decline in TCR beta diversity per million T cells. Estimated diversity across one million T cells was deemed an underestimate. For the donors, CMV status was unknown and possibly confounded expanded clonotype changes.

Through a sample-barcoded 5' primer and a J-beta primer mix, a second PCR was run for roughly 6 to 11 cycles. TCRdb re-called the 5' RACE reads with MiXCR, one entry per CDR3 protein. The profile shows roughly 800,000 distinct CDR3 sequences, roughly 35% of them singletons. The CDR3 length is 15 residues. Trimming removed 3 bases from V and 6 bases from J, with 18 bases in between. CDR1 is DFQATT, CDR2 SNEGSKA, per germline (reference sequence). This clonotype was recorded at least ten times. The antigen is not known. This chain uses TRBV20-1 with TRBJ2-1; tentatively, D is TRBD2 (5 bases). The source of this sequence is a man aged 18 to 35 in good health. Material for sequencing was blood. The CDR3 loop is CSARSAGRLGNEQFF. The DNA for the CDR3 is TGCAGTGCTAGGAGTGCGGGCAGGCTCGGCAATGAGCAGTTCTTC.